This T cell receptor (beta chain) derives from a study of T cell responses to AZD1222 COVID-19 vaccine. Assay: immunoSEQ multiplex PCR; the TCRdb copy retains only in-frame clones and omits some. This table has about 60,000 clones, more than 80% appearing once. CDR1 and CDR2 (germline): SGHRS, YFSETQ. V was trimmed by 0 bases and J by 9 bases, leaving 13 bases between them. This CDR3 is 14 amino acids long. The source was peripheral blood, collected on day 0 of MenACWY control vaccination. The sequence was collected from an adult in good health. This chain uses TRBV5-1 with TRBJ2-1; the D is unclear. CDR3 loop: CASSLGAEVSEQFF. The CDR3 DNA sequence: TGCGCCAGCAGCTTGGGGGCCGAGGTGAGTGAGCAGTTCTTC.